Sequencing of this T cell receptor beta chain was carried out in a study of blood T cell repertoires in COVID-19 (dated by TCRdb to 2019 to 2021). A note on the overall study: Samples covering the acute and convalescent phases of COVID-19 were provided by collaborators in the United States, Italy and Spain. The material from the prospective study consisted of cDNA or gDNA derived from T cells, B-cell-depleted T cells, or PBMCs. The dataset comprised deeply sampled blood TCRbeta repertoires from subjects exposed to, actively infected with, or recovered from COVID-19. The repertoires were released in a freely available public database meant as a resource for research on the immune response to SARS-CoV-2. Samples came from the ongoing ImmuneRACE study (first 160 participants) plus 1,254 subjects from 6 global collaborators. The sample metadata nearly always contained a de-identified subject ID, COVID-19 status, age in years and sex. Where available, HLA class I and class II types were taken from metadata supplied by the sample provider and were not determined by assay-based typing.

The collaborating institutions used their own protocols to collect whole blood in K2EDTA tubes. For TCRbeta analysis, collaborator samples were shipped as frozen whole blood, as isolated PBMCs, or as DNA extracted from either sample type. TCRbeta CDR3 regions were amplified from genomic DNA by means of the immunoSEQ Assay, a bias-controlled multiplex PCR. The paper's data handling went like this. Within the assay, amplification of reference gene primers was used to estimate how many nucleated cells each sample contained. Sequence reads were collapsed and filtered to measure the absolute abundance of every unique TCRbeta CDR3 rearrangement. Productive Simpson clonality was computed per sample as the square root of Simpson's diversity index over productive rearrangements. TCRdb took this table from immuneACCESS and kept in-frame rearrangements with V and J called. Such tables lack part of the clones; where checked against another copy, unresolved V genes explain under half of the gap, and the rest is unexplained. The V and J calls and clone size come from that table; D and trimming were worked out from the DNA. The sample has tens of thousands of clones on record, over 80% of them singletons. Clones ranked in the top ten supply about 8% of the sample.

In the case of this clone: Which antigen it targets is not known. Base qualities were left out, and no much larger clone turns up one base away.

What the study reported, not specific to this receptor: The amount of clinical and demographic metadata varied by source and participant and was provided uncurated.

Relative to germline, V is 0 bases shorter and J is 6 bases shorter, with 11 bases between their ends. The CDR3 sequence holds 14 residues, the cysteine and phenylalanine included. Only CDR3 DNA remains: 42 bases, in frame from the first base. As encoded in the germline V gene, CDR1 is ENHRY while CDR2 is SYGVKD. The sequenced sample was peripheral blood. This clonotype was sampled from a man in his forties or fifties with acute or convalescent COVID-19. The rearranged segments are TRBV10-3 and TRBJ1-2; a tentative D call is TRBD1 (6 bases match). In nucleotides, the sequence is TGTGCCATCAGTGAGTCGGGGGGGCTGGATGGCTACACCTTC. Its protein reads: CAISESGGLDGYTF.